The entry below gives a single T cell receptor (beta chain) sequence along with its context. As handled by the study authors: Amplification from reference gene primers served as the basis for estimated nucleated cell counts. Assay: immunoSEQ multiplex PCR; the TCRdb copy retains only in-frame clones and omits some. V and J calls and clone size are those listed in that table; D and trimming were worked out from the DNA. The table lists 100,000 to 110,000 clones, 88% of them singletons, with roughly 4.7% in the top ten. The data belong to a study of blood T cell repertoires in COVID-19. Study-level background: Samples representing acute and convalescent COVID-19 were sourced from the United States, Italy and Spain. PBMCs, B-cell-depleted T cells, or T cells provided the cDNA or gDNA that made up the material.

Per germline, CDR1 SNHLY and CDR2 FYNNEI. This CDR3 region has 14 residues. The V end lost 6 bases, the J end lost 3 bases, and 13 bases lay between the germline ends. The clonotype was recovered from a human donor in a cohort sampled during active COVID-19. Sequencing was carried out using peripheral blood. The J gene is TRBJ2-3, the V gene TRBV2; no clear D. Written as DNA, the CDR3 is TGTGCCAGCAGAAGCGTTGAGCCGACAGATACGCAGTATTTT. Protein: CASRSVEPTDTQYF.